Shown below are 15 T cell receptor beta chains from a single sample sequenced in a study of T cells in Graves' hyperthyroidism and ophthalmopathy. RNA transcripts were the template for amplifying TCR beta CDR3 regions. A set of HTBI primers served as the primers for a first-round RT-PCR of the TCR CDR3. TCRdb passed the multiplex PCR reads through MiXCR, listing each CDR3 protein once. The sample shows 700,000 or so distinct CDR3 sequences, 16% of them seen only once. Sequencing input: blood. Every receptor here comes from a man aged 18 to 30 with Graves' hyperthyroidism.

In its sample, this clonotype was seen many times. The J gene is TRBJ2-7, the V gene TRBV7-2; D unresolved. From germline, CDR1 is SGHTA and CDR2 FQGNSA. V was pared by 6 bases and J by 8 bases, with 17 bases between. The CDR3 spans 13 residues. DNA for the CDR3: TGTGCCAGCAGTAAGGCAGGTCCTATAAAGCAGTACTTC. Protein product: CASSKAGPIKQYF.

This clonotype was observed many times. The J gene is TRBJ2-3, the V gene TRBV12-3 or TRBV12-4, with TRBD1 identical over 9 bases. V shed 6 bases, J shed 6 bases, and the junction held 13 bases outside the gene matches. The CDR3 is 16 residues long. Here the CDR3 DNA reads TGTGCCAGCAGCTTCTCCCGGGACAGGGCTGACGATACGCAGTATTTT. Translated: CASSFSRDRADDTQYF.

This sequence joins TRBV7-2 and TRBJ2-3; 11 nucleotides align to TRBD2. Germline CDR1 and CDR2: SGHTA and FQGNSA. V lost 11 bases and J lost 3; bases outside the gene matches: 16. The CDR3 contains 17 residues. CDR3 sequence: CAVEGTSGYQVTDTQYF. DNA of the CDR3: TGTGCCGTTGAGGGGACTAGCGGTTACCAGGTGACAGATACGCAGTATTTT.

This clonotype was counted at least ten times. CDR3 protein: CASSLSFINEKLFF. CDR3 in DNA: TGTGCCAGCAGTTTGAGCTTTATTAATGAAAAACTGTTTTTT. The J gene is TRBJ1-4, the V gene TRBV12-3 or TRBV12-4; no clear D. Trimming removed 3 bases at V and 4 bases at J, with 9 bases between. The CDR3 consists of 14 residues.

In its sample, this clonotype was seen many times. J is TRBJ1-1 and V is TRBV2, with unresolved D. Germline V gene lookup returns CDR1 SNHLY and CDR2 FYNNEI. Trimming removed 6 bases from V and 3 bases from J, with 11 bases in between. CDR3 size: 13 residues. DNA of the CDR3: TGTGCCAGCAGCTTGGATTCGGACACTGAAGCTTTCTTT. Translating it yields CASSLDSDTEAFF. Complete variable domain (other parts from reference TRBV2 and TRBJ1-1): EPEVTQTPSHQVTQMGQEVILRCVPISNHLYFYWYRQILGQKVEFLVSFYNNEISEKSEIFDDQFSVERPDGSNFTLKIRSTKLEDSAMYFCASSLDSDTEAFFGQGTRLTVV.

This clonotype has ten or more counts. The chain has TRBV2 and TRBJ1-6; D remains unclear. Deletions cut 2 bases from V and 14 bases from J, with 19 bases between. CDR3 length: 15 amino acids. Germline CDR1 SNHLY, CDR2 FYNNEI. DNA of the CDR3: TGTGCCAGCAGTGAACCAGGTTCTTTGGGAAAGGCCCTCCACTTT. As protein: CASSEPGSLGKALHF.

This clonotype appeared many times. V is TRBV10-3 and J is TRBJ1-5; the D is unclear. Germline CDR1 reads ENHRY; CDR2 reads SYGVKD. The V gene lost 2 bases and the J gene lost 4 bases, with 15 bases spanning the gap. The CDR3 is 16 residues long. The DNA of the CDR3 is TGTGCCATCAGTGAGACTAGGATCCCGAAGAATCAGCCCCAGCATTTT. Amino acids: CAISETRIPKNQPQHF.

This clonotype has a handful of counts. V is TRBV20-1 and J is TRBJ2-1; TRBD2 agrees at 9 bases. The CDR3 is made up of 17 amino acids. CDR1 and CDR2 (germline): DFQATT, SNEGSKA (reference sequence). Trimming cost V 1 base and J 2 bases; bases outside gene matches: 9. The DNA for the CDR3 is TGCAGTGCTAGAGTTTTCAAGCGGGAGGAACCCTACAATGAGCAGTTCTTC. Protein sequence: CSARVFKREEPYNEQFF.

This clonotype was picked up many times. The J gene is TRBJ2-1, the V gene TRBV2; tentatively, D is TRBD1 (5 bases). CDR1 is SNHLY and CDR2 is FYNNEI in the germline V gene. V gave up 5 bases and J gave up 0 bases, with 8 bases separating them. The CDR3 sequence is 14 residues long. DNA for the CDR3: TGTGCCAGCAGTCCCAGGGCCTCCTACAATGAGCAGTTCTTC. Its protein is CASSPRASYNEQFF.

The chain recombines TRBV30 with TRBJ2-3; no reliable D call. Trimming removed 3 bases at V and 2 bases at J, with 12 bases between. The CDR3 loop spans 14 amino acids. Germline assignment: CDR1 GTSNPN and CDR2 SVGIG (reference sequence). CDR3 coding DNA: TGTGCCTGGAGGACTGCTGGGCACACAGATACGCAGTATTTT. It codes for CAWRTAGHTDTQYF.

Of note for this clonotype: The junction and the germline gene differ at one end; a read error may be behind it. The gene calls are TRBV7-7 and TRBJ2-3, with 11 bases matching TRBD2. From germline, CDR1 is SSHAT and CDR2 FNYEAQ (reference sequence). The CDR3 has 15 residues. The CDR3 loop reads CASSAGLAVTDTQYF. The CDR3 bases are TGTGCTAGCAGCGCGGGACTAGCGGTCACAGATACGCAGTATTTT.

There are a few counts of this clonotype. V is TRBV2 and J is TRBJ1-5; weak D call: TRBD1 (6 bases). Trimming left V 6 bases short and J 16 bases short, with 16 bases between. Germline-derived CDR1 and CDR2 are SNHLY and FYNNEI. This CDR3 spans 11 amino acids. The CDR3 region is CASRGAGPQHF. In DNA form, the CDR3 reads TGTGCCAGCAGGGGGGCAGGCCCTCAACATTTT.

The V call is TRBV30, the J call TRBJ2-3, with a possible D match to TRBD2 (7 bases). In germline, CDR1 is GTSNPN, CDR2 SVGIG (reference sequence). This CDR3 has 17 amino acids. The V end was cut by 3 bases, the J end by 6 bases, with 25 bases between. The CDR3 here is CAWRVAPGGGRFDTQYF. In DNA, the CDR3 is TGTGCCTGGAGGGTAGCCCCCGGCGGGGGCCGGTTTGATACGCAGTATTTT.

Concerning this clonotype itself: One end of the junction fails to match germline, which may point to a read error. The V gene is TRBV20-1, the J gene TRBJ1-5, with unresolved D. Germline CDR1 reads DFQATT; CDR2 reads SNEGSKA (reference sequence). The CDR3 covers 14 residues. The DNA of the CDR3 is TGCAGTGCTAGTCTGGGTATGGGCAATCAGCCCCGGCATTTT. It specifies CSASLGMGNQPRHF.

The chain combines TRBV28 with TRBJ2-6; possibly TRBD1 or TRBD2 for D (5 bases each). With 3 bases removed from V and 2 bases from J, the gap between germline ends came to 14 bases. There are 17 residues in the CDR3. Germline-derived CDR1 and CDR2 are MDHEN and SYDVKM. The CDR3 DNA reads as TGTGCCAGCAGTTTCGCAGCATCGGGGCCTGGGGCCAACGTCCTGACTTTC. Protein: CASSFAASGPGANVLTF.